What follows are 8 T cell receptor beta chains derived from one specimen sequenced in a study of blood T cell repertoires in COVID-19. Sequenced by immunoSEQ multiplex PCR; TCRdb stores in-frame clones only, minus some. The sample holds 55,000 to 70,000 clones, just under 95% seen once. The sequencing input was peripheral blood. Receptor source: a human donor in a cohort sampled during active COVID-19.

The V gene is TRBV19, the J gene TRBJ1-5; TRBD1 agrees at 7 bases. After removal of 6 bases from V and 3 bases from J, the junction contained 8 bases not matched to a gene. Germline lookup yields CDR1 LNHDA and CDR2 SQIVND (reference sequence). The CDR3 is made up of 15 amino acids. The CDR3 region is CASSMTGKNNQPQHF. CDR3 in DNA: TGTGCCAGTAGCATGACAGGGAAGAACAATCAGCCCCAGCATTTT.

J is TRBJ1-2 and V is TRBV18; D perhaps matches TRBD1 (6 bases). The CDR3 is 15 residues long. The germline V and J ends were trimmed by 4 bases and 8 bases, with 20 bases remaining between them. Germline V gene sequence: CDR1 KGHSH, CDR2 LQKENI. The CDR3 reads CASSQSQYYRDGYTF. The CDR3 DNA reads as TGTGCCAGCTCACAATCACAATACTACAGGGACGGCTACACCTTC.

The chain couples TRBV3-1 (or the pseudogene TRBV3-2) to TRBJ2-1; D ambiguous. V was cut by 0 bases and J by 10 bases, with 10 bases left in between. Germline V CDR1 and CDR2: LGHDT, YNNKEL (reference sequence). CDR3 length: 13 residues. The CDR3 sequence: CASSQDPNREQFF. The CDR3 DNA sequence: TGTGCCAGCAGCCAAGACCCAAATCGGGAGCAGTTCTTC.

V gene TRBV5-1 combines with J gene TRBJ1-2; D remains ambiguous. The CDR3 extends over 14 amino acids. V was clipped by 1 base and J by 4 bases, with 11 bases between them. CDR1 SGHRS and CDR2 YFSETQ come from the germline V gene. The CDR3 DNA is TGCGCCAGCAGCTTGTCCCCCCCCGGCTATGGCTACACCTTC. It codes for CASSLSPPGYGYTF.

In its sample, this clone was seen once. V gene TRBV13 combines with J gene TRBJ2-6; D may be TRBD2 (5 bases). Trimming stripped 7 bases from V and 3 bases from J, with 7 bases between. The CDR3 runs to 13 residues. The V gene's germline CDR1 is PRHDT and CDR2 FYEKMQ (reference sequence). The DNA of the CDR3 is TGTGCCAGCACCGCGGGTGGGGCCAACGTCCTGACTTTC. Translated: CASTAGGANVLTF.

V usage is TRBV6-5 and J usage is TRBJ1-5; 8 bases are a match to TRBD1. The length of the CDR3 is 13 residues. V lost 7 bases and J lost 5; bases outside the gene matches: 4. Germline CDR1 MNHEY, CDR2 SVGAGI. The CDR3 DNA is TGTGCCAGCAAGACAGGGGCTCATCAGCCCCAGCATTTT. Translating it yields CASKTGAHQPQHF.

This clone was seen once. The V call is TRBV28, the J call TRBJ2-5, with D perhaps TRBD2 (6 bases). Germline-derived CDR1 and CDR2 are MDHEN and SYDVKM. The CDR3 has 15 amino acids. Trimming pared 5 bases from V and 1 base from J, leaving 14 bases between. The CDR3 region is CASSPPTGLQETQYF. CDR3 DNA: TGTGCCAGCAGTCCTCCCACGGGACTCCAAGAGACCCAGTACTTC.

The CDR3 protein is CASSVGRTSGFNEQFF. As DNA, the CDR3 is TGTGCCAGCAGCGTAGGGCGAACTAGCGGCTTCAATGAGCAGTTCTTC. The rearrangement uses TRBV9 and TRBJ2-1; 8 positions match TRBD2. In germline, CDR1 is SGDLS, CDR2 YYNGEE. CDR3 size: 16 residues. V gave up 0 bases and J gave up 6 bases; unmatched junction bases: 8.